This is a list of T cell receptor beta chains from one sample in a study of blood T cell repertoires in COVID-19. Here immunoSEQ multiplex PCR was the method, and the copy in TCRdb shows in-frame clones only, minus some. The table includes roughly 30,000 clones, about four fifths detected once. Sequencing was done on a sample of peripheral blood. All receptors come from an elderly man with active COVID-19. Both conserved end residues are part of each CDR3.

>16|TRBV7-8
CASSLAGTGGWETQYF
>13|TRBV14
CASSPLGPHGYTF
>11|TRBV30
CAWTLQGKLFF
>15|TRBV4-1
CASSHIRESGNTIYF
>14|TRBV15
CATSRDAGATEAFF
>14|TRBV28
CASSPSGGPYEQYF
>13|TRBV10-3
CAIRDSSGNTIYF
>15|TRBV5-6
CASRLGVTGATEQYF
>16|TRBV5-4
CASSLRLAGGTDTQYF
>16|TRBV7-2
CASSLNYLATNEKLFF
>13|TRBV12-3/TRBV12-4
CASRRQTDQPQHF
>15|TRBV27
CASSFRRGLNEKLFF
>16|TRBV3-1/TRBV3-2
CASSQNPGLAGVGQYF
>15|TRBV5-8
CASSRRRGINQPQHF
>16|TRBV11-2
CASSDRDRGRGDTQYF
>16|TRBV5-1
CASSTGQKGVITEAFF
>17|TRBV5-1
CASSLDRGYSGANVLTF
>14|TRBV2
CASSSTSSSYEQYF
>14|TRBV7-9
CASSFEGQNTEAFF
>13|TRBV12-3/TRBV12-4
CASSLGDSYEQYF
>13|TRBV6-5
CASKEGNNSPLHF
>14|TRBV4-2
CASSQDPGVEAQYF
>12|TRBV28
CASSLTTDTQYF
>12|TRBV19
CASSTDRGAPHF
>15|TRBV3-1/TRBV3-2
CASSQDWSYYNEQFF
>15|TRBV6-5
CASSYAGADQETQYF
>16|TRBV6-1
CASSGVRGGLTDTQYF
>14|TRBV6-5
CASTLTDPTDTQYF
>14|TRBV5-8
CASSPRDRNYEQYF
>14|TRBV5-1
CASRPDSYNYGYTF
>16|TRBV2
CASKISGGPDTDTQYF
>14|TRBV18
CASSSGTANSPLHF
>16|TRBV4-1
CASSQDPGQPGNTIYF
>13|TRBV5-1
CASSLGQDDTQYF
>17|TRBV7-9
CASSSNNPGLAGYEQFF
>13|TRBV3-1/TRBV3-2
CASSHGTLAEQYF